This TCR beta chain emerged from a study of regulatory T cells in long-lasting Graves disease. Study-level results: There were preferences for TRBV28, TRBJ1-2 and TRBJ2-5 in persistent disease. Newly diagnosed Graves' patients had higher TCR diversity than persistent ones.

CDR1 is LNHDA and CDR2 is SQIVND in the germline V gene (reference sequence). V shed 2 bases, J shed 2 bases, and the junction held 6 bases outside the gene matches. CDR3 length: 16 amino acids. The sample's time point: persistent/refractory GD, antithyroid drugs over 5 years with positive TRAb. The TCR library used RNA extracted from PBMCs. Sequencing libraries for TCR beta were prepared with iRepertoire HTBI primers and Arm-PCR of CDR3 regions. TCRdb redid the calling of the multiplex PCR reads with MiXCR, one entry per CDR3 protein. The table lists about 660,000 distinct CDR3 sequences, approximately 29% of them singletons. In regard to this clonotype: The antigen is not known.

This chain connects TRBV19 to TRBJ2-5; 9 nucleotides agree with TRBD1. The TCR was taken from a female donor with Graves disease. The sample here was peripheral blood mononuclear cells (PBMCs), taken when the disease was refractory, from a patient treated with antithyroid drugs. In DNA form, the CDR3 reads TGTGCCAGTAGTATACTCCGCGGACAGGGGCAAGAGACCCAGTACTTC. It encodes CASSILRGQGQETQYF. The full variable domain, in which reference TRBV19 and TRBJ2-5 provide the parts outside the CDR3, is DGGITQSPKYLFRKEGQNVTLSCEQNLNHDAMYWYRQDPGQGLRLIYYSQIVNDFQKGDIAEGYSVSREKKESFPLTVTSAQKNPTAFYLCASSILRGQGQETQYFGPGTRLLVL.